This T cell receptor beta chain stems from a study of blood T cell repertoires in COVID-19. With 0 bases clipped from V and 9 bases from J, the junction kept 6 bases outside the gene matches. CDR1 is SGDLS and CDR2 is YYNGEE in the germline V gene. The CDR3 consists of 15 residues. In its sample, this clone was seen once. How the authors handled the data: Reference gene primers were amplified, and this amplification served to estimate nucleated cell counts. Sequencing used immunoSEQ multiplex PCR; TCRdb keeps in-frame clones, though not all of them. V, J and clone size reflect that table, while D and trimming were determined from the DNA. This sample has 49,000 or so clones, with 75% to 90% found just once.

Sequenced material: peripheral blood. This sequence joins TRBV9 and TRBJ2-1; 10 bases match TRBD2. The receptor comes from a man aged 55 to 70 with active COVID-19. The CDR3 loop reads CASSVGLAGAGEQFF. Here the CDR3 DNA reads TGTGCCAGCAGCGTAGGTCTAGCGGGGGCGGGTGAGCAGTTCTTC.